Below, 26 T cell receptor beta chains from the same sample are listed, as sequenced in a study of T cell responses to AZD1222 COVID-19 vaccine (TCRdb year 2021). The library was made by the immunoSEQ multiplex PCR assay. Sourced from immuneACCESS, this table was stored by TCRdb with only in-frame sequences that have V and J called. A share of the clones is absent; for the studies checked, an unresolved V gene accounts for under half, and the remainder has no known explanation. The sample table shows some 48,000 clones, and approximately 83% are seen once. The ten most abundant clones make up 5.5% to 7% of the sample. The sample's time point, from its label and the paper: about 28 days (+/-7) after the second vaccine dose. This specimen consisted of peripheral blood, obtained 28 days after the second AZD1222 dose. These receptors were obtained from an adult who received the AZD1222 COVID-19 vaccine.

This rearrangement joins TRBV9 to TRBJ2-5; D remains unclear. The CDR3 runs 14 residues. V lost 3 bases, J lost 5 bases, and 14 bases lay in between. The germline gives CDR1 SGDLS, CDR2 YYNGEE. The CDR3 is CASSALEFGETQYF. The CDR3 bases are TGTGCCAGCAGCGCCCTCGAGTTCGGGGAGACCCAGTACTTC.

Here the CDR3 reads CASSILAGGPADTQYF. CDR3 DNA sequence: TGTGCCAGTAGTATTCTAGCGGGAGGGCCAGCAGATACGCAGTATTTT. The rearrangement uses TRBV19 and TRBJ2-3; 12 nucleotides match TRBD2. CDR3 length: 16 residues. Germline values: CDR1 LNHDA, CDR2 SQIVND (reference sequence). V trimming: 3 bases; J trimming: 4 bases; junction bases outside the gene matches: 5.

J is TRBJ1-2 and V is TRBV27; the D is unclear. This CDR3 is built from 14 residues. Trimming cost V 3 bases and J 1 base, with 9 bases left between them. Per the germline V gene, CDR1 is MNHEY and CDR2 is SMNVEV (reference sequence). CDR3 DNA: TGTGCCAGCAGTTTGTCACGGAGTAACTATGGCTACACCTTC. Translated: CASSLSRSNYGYTF.

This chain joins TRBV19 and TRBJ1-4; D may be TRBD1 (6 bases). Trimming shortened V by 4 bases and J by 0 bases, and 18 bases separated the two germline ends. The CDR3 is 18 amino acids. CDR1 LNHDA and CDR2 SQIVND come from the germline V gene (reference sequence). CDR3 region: CASSTSRGGRATNEKLFF. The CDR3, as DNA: TGTGCCAGTAGTACCTCAAGAGGGGGACGGGCAACTAATGAAAAACTGTTTTTT.

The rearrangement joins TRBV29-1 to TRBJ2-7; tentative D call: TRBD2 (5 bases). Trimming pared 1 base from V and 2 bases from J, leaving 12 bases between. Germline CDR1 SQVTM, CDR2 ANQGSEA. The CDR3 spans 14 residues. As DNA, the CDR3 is TGCAGCGTTGAAGGGCTAGCTCCCCCCTACGAGCAGTACTTC. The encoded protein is CSVEGLAPPYEQYF.

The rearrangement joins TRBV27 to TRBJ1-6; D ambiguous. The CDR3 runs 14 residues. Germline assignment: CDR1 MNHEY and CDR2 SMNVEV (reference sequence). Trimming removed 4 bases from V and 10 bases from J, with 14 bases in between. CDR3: CASSYAGGGSPLHF. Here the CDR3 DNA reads TGTGCCAGCAGTTACGCAGGTGGAGGGTCACCCCTCCACTTT.

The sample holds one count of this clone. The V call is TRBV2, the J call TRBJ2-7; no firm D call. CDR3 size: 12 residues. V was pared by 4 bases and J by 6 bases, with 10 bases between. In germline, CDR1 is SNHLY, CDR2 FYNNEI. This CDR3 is CASSGLRAEQYF. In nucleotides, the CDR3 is TGTGCCAGCAGTGGCCTTAGGGCCGAGCAGTACTTC. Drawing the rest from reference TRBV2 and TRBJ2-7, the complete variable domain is EPEVTQTPSHQVTQMGQEVILRCVPISNHLYFYWYRQILGQKVEFLVSFYNNEISEKSEIFDDQFSVERPDGSNFTLKIRSTKLEDSAMYFCASSGLRAEQYFGPGTRLTVT.

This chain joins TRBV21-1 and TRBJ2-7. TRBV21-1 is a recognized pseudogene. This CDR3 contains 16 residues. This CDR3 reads CASSNSLFGPSYEQYF. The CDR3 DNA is TGTGCCAGCAGCAATAGTCTTTTCGGACCTTCCTACGAGCAGTACTTC.

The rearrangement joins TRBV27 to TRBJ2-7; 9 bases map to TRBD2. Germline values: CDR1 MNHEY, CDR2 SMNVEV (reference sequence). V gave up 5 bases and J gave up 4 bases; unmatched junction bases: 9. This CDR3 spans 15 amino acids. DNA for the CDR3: TGTGCCAGCAGTCCGTTAGCGGGAGTGGGTTACGAGCAGTACTTC. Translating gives CASSPLAGVGYEQYF.

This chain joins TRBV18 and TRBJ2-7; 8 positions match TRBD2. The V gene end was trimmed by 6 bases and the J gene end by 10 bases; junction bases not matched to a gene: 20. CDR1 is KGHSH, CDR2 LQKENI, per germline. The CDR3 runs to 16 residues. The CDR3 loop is CASSPWELAGSMEQYF. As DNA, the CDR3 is TGTGCCAGCTCTCCGTGGGAGCTAGCGGGCAGCATGGAACAGTACTTC.

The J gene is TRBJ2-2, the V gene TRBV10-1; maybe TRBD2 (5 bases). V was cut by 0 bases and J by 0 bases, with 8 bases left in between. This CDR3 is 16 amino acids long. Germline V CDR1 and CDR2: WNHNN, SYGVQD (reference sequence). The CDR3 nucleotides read TGCGCCAGCAGTGAGTCGTGGGGAGCGAACACCGGGGAGCTGTTTTTT. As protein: CASSESWGANTGELFF.

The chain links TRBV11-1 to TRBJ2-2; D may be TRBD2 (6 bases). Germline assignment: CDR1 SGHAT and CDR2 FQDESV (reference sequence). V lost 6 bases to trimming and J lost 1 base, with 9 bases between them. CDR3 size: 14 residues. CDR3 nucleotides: TGTGCCAGCAGGGGGCGGGAGAACACCGGGGAGCTGTTTTTT. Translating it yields CASRGRENTGELFF.

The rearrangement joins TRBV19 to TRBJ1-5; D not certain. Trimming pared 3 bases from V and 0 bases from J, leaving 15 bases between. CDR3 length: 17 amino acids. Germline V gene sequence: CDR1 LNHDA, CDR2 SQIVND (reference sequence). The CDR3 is CASSIIGALNSNQPQHF. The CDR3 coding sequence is TGTGCCAGTAGTATCATCGGCGCCCTCAATAGCAATCAGCCCCAGCATTTT.

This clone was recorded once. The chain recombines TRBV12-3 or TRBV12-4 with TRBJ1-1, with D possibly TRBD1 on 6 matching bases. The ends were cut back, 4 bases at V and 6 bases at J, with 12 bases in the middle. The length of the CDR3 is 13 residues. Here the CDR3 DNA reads TGTGCCAGCAGTTCCGGGACACTCCCTGAAGCTTTCTTT. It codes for CASSSGTLPEAFF.

CDR3 protein: CASSPGAGYEQYF. The CDR3 DNA reads as TGTGCCAGCAGCCCCGGAGCGGGCTACGAGCAGTACTTC. This chain links TRBV7-2 with TRBJ2-7, with D tentatively TRBD2 (6 bases). The V end lost 5 bases, the J end lost 3 bases, and 11 bases lay between the germline ends. CDR3 size: 13 residues. Germline assignment: CDR1 SGHTA and CDR2 FQGNSA.

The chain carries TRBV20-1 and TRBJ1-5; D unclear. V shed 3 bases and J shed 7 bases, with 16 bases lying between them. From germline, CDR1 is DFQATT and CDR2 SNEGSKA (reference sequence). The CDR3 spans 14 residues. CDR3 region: CSASFGLLAQPQHF. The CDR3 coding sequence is TGCAGTGCTAGTTTCGGCCTACTGGCCCAGCCCCAGCATTTT.

The CDR3 region is CASTVAGSYNEQFF. The CDR3 DNA follows: TGTGCCAGCACCGTAGCGGGGTCGTACAATGAGCAGTTCTTC. This chain connects TRBV7-9 to TRBJ2-1, with 8 bases that match TRBD2. Germline-derived CDR1 and CDR2 are SEHNR and FQNEAQ (reference sequence). CDR3 length equals 14 residues. V shed 7 bases and J 4 bases; nucleotides not matched to a gene: 6.

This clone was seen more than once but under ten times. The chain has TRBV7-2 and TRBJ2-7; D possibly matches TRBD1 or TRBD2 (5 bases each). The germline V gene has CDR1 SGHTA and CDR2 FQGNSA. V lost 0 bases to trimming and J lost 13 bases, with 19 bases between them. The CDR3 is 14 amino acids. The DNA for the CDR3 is TGTGCCAGCAGCTTAGCGATGGAAGGCCAGGGACCCTACTTC. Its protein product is CASSLAMEGQGPYF.

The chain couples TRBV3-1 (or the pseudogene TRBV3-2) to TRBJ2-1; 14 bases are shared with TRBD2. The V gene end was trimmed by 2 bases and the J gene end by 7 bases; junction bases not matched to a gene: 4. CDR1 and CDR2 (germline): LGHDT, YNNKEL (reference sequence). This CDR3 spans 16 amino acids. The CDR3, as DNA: TGTGCCAGCAGCCAATCGACTAGCGGGAGGGGAAATGAGCAGTTCTTC. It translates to CASSQSTSGRGNEQFF.

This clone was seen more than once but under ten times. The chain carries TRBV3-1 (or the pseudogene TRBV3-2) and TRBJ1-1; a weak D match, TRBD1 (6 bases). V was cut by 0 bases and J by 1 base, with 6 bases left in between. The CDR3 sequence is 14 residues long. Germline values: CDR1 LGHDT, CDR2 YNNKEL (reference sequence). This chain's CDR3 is CASSQEDRNTEAFF. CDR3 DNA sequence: TGTGCCAGCAGCCAAGAGGACAGGAACACTGAAGCTTTCTTT.

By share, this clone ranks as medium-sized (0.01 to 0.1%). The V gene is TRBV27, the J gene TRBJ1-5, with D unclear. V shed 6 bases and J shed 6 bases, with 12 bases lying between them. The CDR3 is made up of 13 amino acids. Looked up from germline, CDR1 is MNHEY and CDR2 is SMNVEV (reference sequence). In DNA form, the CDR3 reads TGTGCCAGCAGGTATAGGGCCAGTCAGCCCCAGCATTTT. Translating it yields CASRYRASQPQHF.

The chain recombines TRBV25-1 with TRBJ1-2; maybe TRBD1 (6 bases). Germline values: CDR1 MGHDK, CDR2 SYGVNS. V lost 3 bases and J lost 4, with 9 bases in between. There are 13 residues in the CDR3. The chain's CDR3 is CASSEGHLYGYTF. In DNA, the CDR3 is TGTGCCAGCAGTGAGGGACACCTCTATGGCTACACCTTC.

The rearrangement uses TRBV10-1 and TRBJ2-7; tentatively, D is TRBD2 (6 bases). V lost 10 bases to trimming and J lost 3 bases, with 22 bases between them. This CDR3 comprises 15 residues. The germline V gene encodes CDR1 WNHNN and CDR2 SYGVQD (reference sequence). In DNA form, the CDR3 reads TGCGCCATCGACACCGGGACTCCTCCTCACTACGAGCAGTACTTC. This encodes CAIDTGTPPHYEQYF.

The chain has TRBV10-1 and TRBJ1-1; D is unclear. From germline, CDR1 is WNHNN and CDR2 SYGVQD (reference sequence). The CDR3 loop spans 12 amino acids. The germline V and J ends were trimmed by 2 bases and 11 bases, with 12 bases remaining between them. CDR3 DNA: TGCGCCAGCAGTGAGGTCGGGAAGGAGGCTTTCTTT. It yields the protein CASSEVGKEAFF.

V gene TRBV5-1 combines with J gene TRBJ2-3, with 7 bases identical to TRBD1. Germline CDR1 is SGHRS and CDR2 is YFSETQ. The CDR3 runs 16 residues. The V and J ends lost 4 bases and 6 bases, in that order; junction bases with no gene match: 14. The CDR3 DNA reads TGCGCCAGCAGCCCTGACAGGGCCGGTTTTTTGGATACGCAGTATTTT. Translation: CASSPDRAGFLDTQYF.

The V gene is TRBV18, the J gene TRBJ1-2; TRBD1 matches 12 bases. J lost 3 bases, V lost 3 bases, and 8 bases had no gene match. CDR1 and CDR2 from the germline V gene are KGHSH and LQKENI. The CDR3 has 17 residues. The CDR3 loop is CASSPALGQGADYGYTF. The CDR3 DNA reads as TGTGCCAGCTCACCCGCATTGGGACAGGGGGCTGACTATGGCTACACCTTC. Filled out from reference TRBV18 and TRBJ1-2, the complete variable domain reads NAGVMQNPRHLVRRRGQEARLRCSPMKGHSHVYWYRQLPEEGLKFMVYLQKENIIDESGMPKERFSAEFPKEGPSILRIQQVVRGDSAAYFCASSPALGQGADYGYTFGSGTRLTVV.